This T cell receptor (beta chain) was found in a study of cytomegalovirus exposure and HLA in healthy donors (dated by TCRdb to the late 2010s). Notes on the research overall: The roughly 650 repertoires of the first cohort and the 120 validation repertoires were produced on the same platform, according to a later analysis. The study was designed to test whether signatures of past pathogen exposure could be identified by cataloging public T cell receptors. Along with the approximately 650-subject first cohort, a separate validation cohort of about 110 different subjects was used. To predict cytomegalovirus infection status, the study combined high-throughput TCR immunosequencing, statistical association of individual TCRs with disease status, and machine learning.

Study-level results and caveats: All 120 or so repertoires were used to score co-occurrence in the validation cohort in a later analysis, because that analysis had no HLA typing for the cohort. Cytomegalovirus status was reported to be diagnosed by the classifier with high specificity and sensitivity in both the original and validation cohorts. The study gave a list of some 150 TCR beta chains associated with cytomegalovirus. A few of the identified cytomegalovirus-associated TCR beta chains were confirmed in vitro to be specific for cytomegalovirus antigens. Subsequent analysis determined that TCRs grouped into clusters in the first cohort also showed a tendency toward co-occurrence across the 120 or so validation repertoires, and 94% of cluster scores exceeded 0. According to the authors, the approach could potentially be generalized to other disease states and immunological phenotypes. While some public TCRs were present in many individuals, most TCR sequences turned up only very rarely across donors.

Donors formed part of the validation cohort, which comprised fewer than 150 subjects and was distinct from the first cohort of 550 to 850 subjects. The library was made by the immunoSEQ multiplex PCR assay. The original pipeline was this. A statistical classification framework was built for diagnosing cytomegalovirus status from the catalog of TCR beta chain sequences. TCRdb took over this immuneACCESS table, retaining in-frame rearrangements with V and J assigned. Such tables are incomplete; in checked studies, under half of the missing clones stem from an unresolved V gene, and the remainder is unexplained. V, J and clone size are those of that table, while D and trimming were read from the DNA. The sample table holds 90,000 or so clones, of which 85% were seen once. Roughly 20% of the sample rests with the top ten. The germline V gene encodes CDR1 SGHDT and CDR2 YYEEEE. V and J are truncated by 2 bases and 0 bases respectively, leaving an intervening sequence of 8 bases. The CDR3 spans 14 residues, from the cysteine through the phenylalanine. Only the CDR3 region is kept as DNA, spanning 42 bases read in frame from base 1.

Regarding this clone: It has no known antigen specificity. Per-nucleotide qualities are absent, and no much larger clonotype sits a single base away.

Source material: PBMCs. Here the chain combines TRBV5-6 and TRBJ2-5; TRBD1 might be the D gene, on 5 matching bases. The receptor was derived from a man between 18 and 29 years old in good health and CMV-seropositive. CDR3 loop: CASSFAGNQETQYF. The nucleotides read TGTGCCAGCAGCTTCGCAGGGAACCAAGAGACCCAGTACTTC.